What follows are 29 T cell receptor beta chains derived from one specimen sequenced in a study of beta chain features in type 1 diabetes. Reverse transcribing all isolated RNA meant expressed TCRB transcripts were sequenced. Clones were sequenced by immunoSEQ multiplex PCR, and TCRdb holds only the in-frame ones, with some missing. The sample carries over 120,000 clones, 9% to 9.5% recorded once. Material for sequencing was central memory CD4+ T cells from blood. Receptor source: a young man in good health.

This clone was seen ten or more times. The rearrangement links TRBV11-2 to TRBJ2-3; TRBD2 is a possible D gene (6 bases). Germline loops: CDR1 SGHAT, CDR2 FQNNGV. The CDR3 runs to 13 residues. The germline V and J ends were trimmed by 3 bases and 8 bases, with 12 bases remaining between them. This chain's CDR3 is CASSFTGEPTQYF. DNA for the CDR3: TGTGCCAGCAGCTTTACGGGGGAGCCTACGCAGTATTTT.

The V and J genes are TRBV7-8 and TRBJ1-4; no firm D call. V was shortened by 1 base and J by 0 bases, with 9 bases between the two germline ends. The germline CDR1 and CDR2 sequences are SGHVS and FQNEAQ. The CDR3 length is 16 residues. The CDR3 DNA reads TGTGCCAGCAGCTTAGGAGGGTGGTCAACTAATGAAAAACTGTTTTTT. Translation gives CASSLGGWSTNEKLFF.

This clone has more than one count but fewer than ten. The CDR3 region has the DNA TGTGCCAGCAGCTTACTCAGGAATGAGCAGTTCTTC. Amino acids: CASSLLRNEQFF. The chain uses TRBV7-2 and TRBJ2-1; D unresolved. The length of the CDR3 is 12 residues. Germline V gene lookup returns CDR1 SGHTA and CDR2 FQGNSA. With 2 bases removed from V and 7 bases from J, the gap between germline ends came to 6 bases.

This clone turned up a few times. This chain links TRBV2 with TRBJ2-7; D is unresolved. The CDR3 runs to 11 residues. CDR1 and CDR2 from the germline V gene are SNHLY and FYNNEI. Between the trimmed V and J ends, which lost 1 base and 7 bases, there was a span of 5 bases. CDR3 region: CASSEDREQYF. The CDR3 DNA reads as TGTGCCAGCAGTGAAGACAGAGAGCAGTACTTC.

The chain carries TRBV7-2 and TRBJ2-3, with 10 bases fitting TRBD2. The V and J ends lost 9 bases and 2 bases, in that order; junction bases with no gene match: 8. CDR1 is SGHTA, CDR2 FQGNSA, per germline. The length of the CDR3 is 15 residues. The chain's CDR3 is CASTVAGGFTDTQYF. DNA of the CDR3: TGTGCCAGTACCGTAGCGGGGGGCTTCACAGATACGCAGTATTTT. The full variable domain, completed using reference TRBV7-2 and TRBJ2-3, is GAGVSQSPSNKVTEKGKDVELRCDPISGHTALYWYRQSLGQGLEFLIYFQGNSAPDKSGLPSDRFSAERTGGSVSTLTIQRTQQEDSAVYLCASTVAGGFTDTQYFGPGTRLTVL.

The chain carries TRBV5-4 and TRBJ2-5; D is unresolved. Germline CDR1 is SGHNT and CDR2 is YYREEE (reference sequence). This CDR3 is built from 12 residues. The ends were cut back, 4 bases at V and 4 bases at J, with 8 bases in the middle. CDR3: CASSQASETQYF. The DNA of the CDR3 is TGTGCCAGCAGCCAAGCGTCAGAGACCCAGTACTTC.

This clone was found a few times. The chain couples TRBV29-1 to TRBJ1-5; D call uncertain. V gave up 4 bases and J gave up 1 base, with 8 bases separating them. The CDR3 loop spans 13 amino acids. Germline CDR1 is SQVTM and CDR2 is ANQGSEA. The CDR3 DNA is TGCAGCGTTGGGTCGGGGAGCAATCAGCCCCAGCATTTT. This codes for CSVGSGSNQPQHF.

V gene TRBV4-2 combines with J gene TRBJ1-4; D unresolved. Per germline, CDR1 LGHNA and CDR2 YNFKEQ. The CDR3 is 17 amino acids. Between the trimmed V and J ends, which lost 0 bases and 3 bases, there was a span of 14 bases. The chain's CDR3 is CASSQDLDSGANEKLFF. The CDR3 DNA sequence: TGTGCCAGCAGCCAAGATTTGGACTCCGGGGCTAATGAAAAACTGTTTTTT.

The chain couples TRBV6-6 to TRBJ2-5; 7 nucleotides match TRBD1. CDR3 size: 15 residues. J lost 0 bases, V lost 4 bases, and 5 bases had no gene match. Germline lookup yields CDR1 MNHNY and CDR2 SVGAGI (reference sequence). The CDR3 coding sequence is TGTGCCAGCAGTTCCCTCGGGACAGACCAAGAGACCCAGTACTTC. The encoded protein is CASSSLGTDQETQYF.

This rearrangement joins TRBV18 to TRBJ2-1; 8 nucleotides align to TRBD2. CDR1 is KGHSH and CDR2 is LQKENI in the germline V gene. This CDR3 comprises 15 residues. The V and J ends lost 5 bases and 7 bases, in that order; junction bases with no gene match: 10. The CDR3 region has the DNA TGTGCCAGCTCAGAGAATAGCGGGGCCCGGAATGAGCAGTTCTTC. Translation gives CASSENSGARNEQFF.

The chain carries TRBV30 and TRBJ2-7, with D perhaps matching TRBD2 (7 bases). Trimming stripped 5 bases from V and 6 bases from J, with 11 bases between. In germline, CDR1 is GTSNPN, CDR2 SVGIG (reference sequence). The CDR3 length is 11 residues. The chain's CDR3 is CAWGGAGEQYF. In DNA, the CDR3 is TGTGCCTGGGGGGGGGCAGGCGAGCAGTACTTC.

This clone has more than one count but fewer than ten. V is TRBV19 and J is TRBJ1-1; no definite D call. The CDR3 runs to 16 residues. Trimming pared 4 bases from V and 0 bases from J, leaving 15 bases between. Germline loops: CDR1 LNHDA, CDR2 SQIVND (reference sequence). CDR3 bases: TGTGCCAGTAGTACTCCTTTTCGAGTTGTGAACACTGAAGCTTTCTTT. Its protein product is CASSTPFRVVNTEAFF. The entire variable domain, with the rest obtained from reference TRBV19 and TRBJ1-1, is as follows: DGGITQSPKYLFRKEGQNVTLSCEQNLNHDAMYWYRQDPGQGLRLIYYSQIVNDFQKGDIAEGYSVSREKKESFPLTVTSAQKNPTAFYLCASSTPFRVVNTEAFFGQGTRLTVV.

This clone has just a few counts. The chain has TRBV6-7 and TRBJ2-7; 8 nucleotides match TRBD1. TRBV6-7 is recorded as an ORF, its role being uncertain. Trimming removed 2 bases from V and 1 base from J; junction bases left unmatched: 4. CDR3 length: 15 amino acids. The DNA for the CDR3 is TGTGCCAGCAGTTACCCGGACAGGGAGTCCTACGAGCAGTACTTC. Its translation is CASSYPDRESYEQYF.

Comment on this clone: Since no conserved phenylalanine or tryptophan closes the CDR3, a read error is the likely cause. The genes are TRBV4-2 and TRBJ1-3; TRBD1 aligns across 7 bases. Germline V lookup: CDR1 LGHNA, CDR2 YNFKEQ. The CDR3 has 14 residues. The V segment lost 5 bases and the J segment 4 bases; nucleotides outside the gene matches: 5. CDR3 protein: CASSSTGVGNTIYS. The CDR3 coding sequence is TGTGCCAGCAGCTCAACAGGGGTGGGAAACACCATATATTCT.

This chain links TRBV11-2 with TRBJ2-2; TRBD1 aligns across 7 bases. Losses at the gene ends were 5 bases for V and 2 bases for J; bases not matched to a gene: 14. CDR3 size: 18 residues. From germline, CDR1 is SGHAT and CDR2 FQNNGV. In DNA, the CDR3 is TGTGCCAGCAGCCAATACCCTAGACAGGGCACTAACACCGGGGAGCTGTTTTTT. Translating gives CASSQYPRQGTNTGELFF.

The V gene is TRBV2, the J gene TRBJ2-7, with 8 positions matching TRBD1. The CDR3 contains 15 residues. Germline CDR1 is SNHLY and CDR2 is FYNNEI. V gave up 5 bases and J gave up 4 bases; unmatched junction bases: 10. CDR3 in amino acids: CASSRTGTGGYEQYF. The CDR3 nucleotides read TGTGCCAGCAGTCGAACCGGGACAGGCGGGTACGAGCAGTACTTC.

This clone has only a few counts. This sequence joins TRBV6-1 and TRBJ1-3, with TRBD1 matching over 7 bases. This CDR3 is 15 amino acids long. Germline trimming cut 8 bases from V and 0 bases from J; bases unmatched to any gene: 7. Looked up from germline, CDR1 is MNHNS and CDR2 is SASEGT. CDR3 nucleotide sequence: TGTGCCAGCGCTAGGGACAGCCACTCTGGAAACACCATATATTTT. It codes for CASARDSHSGNTIYF.

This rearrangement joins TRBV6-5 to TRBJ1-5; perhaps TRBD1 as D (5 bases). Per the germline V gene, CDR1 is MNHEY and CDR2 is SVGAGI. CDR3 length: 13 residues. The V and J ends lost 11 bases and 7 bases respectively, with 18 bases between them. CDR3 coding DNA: TGTGCCGCGGGTCGGGAGGGGAAGCAGCCCCAGCATTTT. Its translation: CAAGREGKQPQHF.

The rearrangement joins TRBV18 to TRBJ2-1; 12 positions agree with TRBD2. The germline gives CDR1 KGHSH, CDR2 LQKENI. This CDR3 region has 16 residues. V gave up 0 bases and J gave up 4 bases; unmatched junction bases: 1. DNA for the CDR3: TGTGCCAGCTCACCACCCGGGACTAGCGGGTACAATGAGCAGTTCTTC. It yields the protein CASSPPGTSGYNEQFF.

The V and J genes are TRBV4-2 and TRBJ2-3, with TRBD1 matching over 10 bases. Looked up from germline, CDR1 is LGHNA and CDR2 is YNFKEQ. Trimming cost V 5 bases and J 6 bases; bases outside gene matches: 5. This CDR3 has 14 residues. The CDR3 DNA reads TGTGCCAGCAGCTTCGGGACAGGGGCCGATACGCAGTATTTT. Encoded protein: CASSFGTGADTQYF.

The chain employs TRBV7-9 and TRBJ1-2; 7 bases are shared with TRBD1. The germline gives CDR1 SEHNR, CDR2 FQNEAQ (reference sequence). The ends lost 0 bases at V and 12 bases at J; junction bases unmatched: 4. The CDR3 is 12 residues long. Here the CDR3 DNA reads TGTGCCAGCAGCTTAGCGGCAGGGGGAAACACCTTC. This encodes CASSLAAGGNTF. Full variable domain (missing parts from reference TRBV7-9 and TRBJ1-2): DTGVSQNPRHKITKRGQNVTFRCDPISEHNRLYWYRQTLGQGPEFLTYFQNEAQLEKSRLLSDRFSAERPKGSFSTLEIQRTEQGDSAMYLCASSLAAGGNTFGSGTRLTVV.

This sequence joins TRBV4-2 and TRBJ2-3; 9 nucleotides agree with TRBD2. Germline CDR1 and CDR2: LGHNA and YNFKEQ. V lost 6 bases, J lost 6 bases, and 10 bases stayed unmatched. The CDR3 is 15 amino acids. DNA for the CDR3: TGTGCCAGCAGACCCGGGACTAGCAGCTCCGATACGCAGTATTTT. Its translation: CASRPGTSSSDTQYF.

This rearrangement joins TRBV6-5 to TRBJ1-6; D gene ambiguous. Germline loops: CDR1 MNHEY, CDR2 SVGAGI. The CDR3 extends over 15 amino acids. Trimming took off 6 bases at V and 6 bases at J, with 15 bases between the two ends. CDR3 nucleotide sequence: TGTGCCAGCAGCCAGAGCTTTAGCGGTAATTCACCCCTCCACTTT. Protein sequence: CASSQSFSGNSPLHF.

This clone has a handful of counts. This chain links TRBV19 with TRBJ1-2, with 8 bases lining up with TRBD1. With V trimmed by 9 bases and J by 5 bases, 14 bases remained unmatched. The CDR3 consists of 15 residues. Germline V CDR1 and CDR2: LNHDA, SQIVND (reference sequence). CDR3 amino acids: CASEEKDRASYGYTF. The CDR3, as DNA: TGTGCCAGCGAAGAAAAGGACAGGGCATCTTATGGCTACACCTTC.

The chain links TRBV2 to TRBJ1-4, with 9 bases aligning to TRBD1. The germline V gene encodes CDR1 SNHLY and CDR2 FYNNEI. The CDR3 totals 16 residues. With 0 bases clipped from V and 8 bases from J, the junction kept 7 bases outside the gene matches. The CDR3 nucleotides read TGTGCCAGCAGTGAAGCGCTTGGGACAGGGTGGGAAAAACTGTTTTTT. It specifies CASSEALGTGWEKLFF.

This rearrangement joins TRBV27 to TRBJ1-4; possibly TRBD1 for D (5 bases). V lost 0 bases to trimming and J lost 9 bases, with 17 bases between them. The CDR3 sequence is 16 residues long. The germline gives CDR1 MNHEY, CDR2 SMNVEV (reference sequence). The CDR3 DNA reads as TGTGCCAGCAGTTTATCACCCCAGCGGGGGATAAAAAAACTGTTTTTT. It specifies CASSLSPQRGIKKLFF.

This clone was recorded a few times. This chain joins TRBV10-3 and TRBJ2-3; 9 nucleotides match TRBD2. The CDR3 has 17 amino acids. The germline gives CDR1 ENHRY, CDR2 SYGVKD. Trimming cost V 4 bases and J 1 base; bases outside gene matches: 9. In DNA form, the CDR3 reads TGTGCCATCAGTGCCCGGGGCGGGGGGGCAGGCACAGATACGCAGTATTTT. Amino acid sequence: CAISARGGGAGTDTQYF.

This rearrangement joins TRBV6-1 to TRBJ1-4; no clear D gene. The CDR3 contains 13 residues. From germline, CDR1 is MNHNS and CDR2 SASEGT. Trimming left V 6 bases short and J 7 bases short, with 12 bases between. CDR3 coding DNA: TGTGCCAGCAGCCTACTGACTGGTGAAAAACTGTTTTTT. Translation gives CASSLLTGEKLFF.

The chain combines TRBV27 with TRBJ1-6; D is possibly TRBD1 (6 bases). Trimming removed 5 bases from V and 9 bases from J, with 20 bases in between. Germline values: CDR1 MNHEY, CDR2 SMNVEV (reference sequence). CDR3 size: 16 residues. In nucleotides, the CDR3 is TGTGCCAGCAGTCCCGCCGGGACACCGCTTGGTTCACCCCTCCACTTT. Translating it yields CASSPAGTPLGSPLHF.